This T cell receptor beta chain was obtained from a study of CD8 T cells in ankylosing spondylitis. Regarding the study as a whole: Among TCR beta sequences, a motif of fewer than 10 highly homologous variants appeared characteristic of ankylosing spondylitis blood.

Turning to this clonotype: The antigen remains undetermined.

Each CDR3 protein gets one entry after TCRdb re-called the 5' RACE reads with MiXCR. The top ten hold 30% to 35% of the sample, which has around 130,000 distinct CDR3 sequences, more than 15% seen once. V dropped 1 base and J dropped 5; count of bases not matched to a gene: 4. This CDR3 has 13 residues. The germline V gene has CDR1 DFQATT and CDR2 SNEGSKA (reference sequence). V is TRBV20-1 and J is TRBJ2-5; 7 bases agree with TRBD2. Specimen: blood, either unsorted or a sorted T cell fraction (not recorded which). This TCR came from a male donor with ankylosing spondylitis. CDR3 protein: CSARVGGDETQYF. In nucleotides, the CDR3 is TGCAGTGCTAGAGTGGGGGGGGATGAGACCCAGTACTTC.